This passage covers 10 T cell receptor beta chains from one sample sequenced in a study of shared clonotypes between healthy human individuals. Libraries were prepared by immunoSEQ multiplex PCR; TCRdb keeps only in-frame clonotypes and omits some of them. The table lists about 960,000 clones, about 80% of them singletons. Sample: memory CD4+ T cells sorted from blood. Subset indicated: CD45RA-negative fraction. The receptors were gathered from a man aged 18 to 30 in good health.

The chain combines TRBV18 with TRBJ1-2, with D unresolved. The V and J ends lost 5 bases and 2 bases respectively, with 15 bases between them. This CDR3 region has 15 residues. CDR1 is KGHSH and CDR2 is LQKENI in the germline V gene. The CDR3 DNA reads as TGTGCCAGCTCAAACATGAGGACGGAAAACTATGGCTACACCTTC. Protein sequence: CASSNMRTENYGYTF.

The V gene is TRBV10-3, the J gene TRBJ1-2; 8 bases are shared with TRBD1. The CDR3 has 15 residues. The V segment lost 2 bases and the J segment 4 bases; nucleotides outside the gene matches: 6. Germline lookup yields CDR1 ENHRY and CDR2 SYGVKD. CDR3 in amino acids: CAISEGTGGGYGYTF. As DNA, the CDR3 is TGTGCCATCAGTGAGGGGACAGGAGGGGGCTATGGCTACACCTTC.

This sequence joins TRBV30 and TRBJ1-5; TRBD1 might be the D (5 bases). This CDR3 comprises 16 residues. V was shortened by 2 bases and J by 0 bases, with 14 bases between the two germline ends. Germline lookup yields CDR1 GTSNPN and CDR2 SVGIG (reference sequence). Written as DNA, the CDR3 is TGTGCCTGGAGTCCCTCGGCCAGGGATAGCAATCAGCCCCAGCATTTT. Translation: CAWSPSARDSNQPQHF.

J is TRBJ2-2 and V is TRBV29-1, with D hard to call. Trimming stripped 4 bases from V and 6 bases from J, with 15 bases between. This CDR3 comprises 14 residues. Germline V gene sequence: CDR1 SQVTM, CDR2 ANQGSEA. The DNA of the CDR3 is TGCAGCGTTGCGGAGCTCGCAGCGTCCGGGGAGCTGTTTTTT. This gives the protein CSVAELAASGELFF.

This chain links TRBV30 with TRBJ1-2, with D possibly matching TRBD1 (5 bases). The CDR3 totals 15 residues. Germline lookup yields CDR1 GTSNPN and CDR2 SVGIG (reference sequence). V was clipped by 7 bases and J by 5 bases, with 23 bases between them. The CDR3 DNA follows: TGTGCCTATACCCGCGAGCTGGCAGGGCGGTATGGCTACACCTTC. It encodes CAYTRELAGRYGYTF.

This clone has a count of ten or more. The V call is TRBV6-6, the J call TRBJ1-1; 8 positions match TRBD1. Germline-derived CDR1 and CDR2 are MNHNY and SVGAGI (reference sequence). The CDR3 spans 16 residues. V lost 6 bases, J lost 2 bases, and 11 bases stayed unmatched. CDR3 sequence: CASRTGQGRVNTEAFF. DNA of the CDR3: TGTGCCAGCAGGACAGGACAGGGACGTGTAAACACTGAAGCTTTCTTT.

The V gene is TRBV19, the J gene TRBJ2-2; D not resolved. CDR3 length equals 17 residues. Germline V lookup: CDR1 LNHDA, CDR2 SQIVND (reference sequence). The germline V and J ends were trimmed by 5 bases and 0 bases, with 16 bases remaining between them. CDR3 nucleotides: TGTGCCAGTAGTTTGGGTCGGGCCCAAACGAACACCGGGGAGCTGTTTTTT. Translation gives CASSLGRAQTNTGELFF.

The gene calls are TRBV7-2 and TRBJ2-3; possible D gene TRBD2, 5 bases. Trimming shortened V by 7 bases and J by 2 bases, and 13 bases separated the two germline ends. The V gene's germline CDR1 is SGHTA and CDR2 FQGNSA. The CDR3 sequence is 14 residues long. In DNA form, the CDR3 reads TGTGCCAGCACGCCGCCGGGGTCCACAGATACGCAGTATTTT. This sequence encodes CASTPPGSTDTQYF.

CDR3 nucleotide sequence: TGCGCCAGCAGCCCCTTAGCGGGGGGGCCCCCAGACAATGAGCAGTTCTTC. It encodes CASSPLAGGPPDNEQFF. The chain recombines TRBV5-1 with TRBJ2-1, with TRBD2 matching 11 bases. Germline V gives CDR1 SGHRS, CDR2 YFSETQ. The CDR3 sequence is 17 residues long. The junction had 11 bases not matched to a gene; V was cut back by 4 bases and J by 5 bases.

This clone was detected only a few times. V usage is TRBV6-1 and J usage is TRBJ1-1, with D possibly matching TRBD1 (5 bases). The length of the CDR3 is 14 residues. Germline V gene lookup returns CDR1 MNHNS and CDR2 SASEGT. The V and J ends lost 2 bases and 1 base respectively, with 8 bases between them. In DNA, the CDR3 is TGTGCCAGCAGTGAATTGGGGGGGAACACTGAAGCTTTCTTT. Protein product: CASSELGGNTEAFF.